A single sample gave rise to the 13 T cell receptor beta chains below, sequenced in a study of cytomegalovirus exposure and HLA in healthy donors (dated by TCRdb to the late 2010s). Libraries were made using the immunoSEQ multiplex PCR assay. As stored in TCRdb, this immuneACCESS dataset retains in-frame rearrangements with V and J assigned. A fraction of the clones does not appear; measured against another copy, unresolved V genes explain less than half of the discrepancy, and the remainder lacks a known reason. Present in this sample are 90,000 to 110,000 clones, approximately 91% of which were seen just once. Of the sample, 2% to 2.5% falls within the top ten clones. Sequencing was done on a sample of PBMCs. All receptors derive from a woman under 30 in good health and CMV-seronegative.

The chain is built from TRBV18 and TRBJ1-2, with TRBD1 matching over 9 bases. Germline V gene data show CDR1 as KGHSH and CDR2 as LQKENI. V lost 4 bases, J lost 8 bases, and 11 bases stayed unmatched. CDR3 size: 15 residues. In DNA, the CDR3 is TGTGCCAGCTCACGCACCAACAGGGGGCAGGAAGGCTACACCTTC. Translation: CASSRTNRGQEGYTF.

This chain connects TRBV27 to TRBJ1-2; TRBD1 matches 8 bases. Trimming removed 5 bases from V and 1 base from J; junction bases left unmatched: 6. This CDR3 comprises 15 residues. Germline V lookup: CDR1 MNHEY, CDR2 SMNVEV (reference sequence). Written as DNA, the CDR3 is TGTGCCAGCAGTCAGGGGGCCTCCCTTAACTATGGCTACACCTTC. The encoded protein is CASSQGASLNYGYTF.

The chain couples TRBV28 to TRBJ2-1; TRBD2 matches 9 bases. There are 16 residues in the CDR3. Germline V gene lookup returns CDR1 MDHEN and CDR2 SYDVKM. Germline trimming cut 2 bases from V and 5 bases from J; bases unmatched to any gene: 7. This CDR3 is CASSLTPGGGDNEQFF. CDR3 sequence (DNA): TGTGCCAGCAGTTTAACCCCGGGCGGGGGGGACAATGAGCAGTTCTTC.

The chain carries TRBV5-1 and TRBJ2-1; 7 nucleotides line up with TRBD1. The CDR3 totals 15 residues. The V and J ends lost 2 bases and 2 bases, in that order; junction bases with no gene match: 4. The germline V gene encodes CDR1 SGHRS and CDR2 YFSETQ. CDR3 DNA sequence: TGCGCCAGCAGCTTAACCGGGACAGCCTACAATGAGCAGTTCTTC. Amino acids: CASSLTGTAYNEQFF. The full variable domain, in which reference TRBV5-1 and TRBJ2-1 provide the parts outside the CDR3, is KAGVTQTPRYLIKTRGQQVTLSCSPISGHRSVSWYQQTPGQGLQFLFEYFSETQRNKGNFPGRFSGRQFSNSRSEMNVSTLELGDSALYLCASSLTGTAYNEQFFGPGTRLTVL.

The V call is TRBV6-5, the J call TRBJ1-4; 7 nucleotides match TRBD1. Germline CDR1 is MNHEY and CDR2 is SVGAGI. This CDR3 has 15 residues. The V and J ends lost 5 bases and 7 bases, in that order; junction bases with no gene match: 10. DNA of the CDR3: TGTGCCAGCAGTCAAACTAGGGGGCTGGGTGAAAAACTGTTTTTT. Amino acid sequence: CASSQTRGLGEKLFF.

The chain is built from TRBV12-5 and TRBJ2-1, with a possible D match to TRBD1 (6 bases). Germline V CDR1 and CDR2: LGHNT, FRNRAP. V gave up 0 bases and J gave up 4 bases, with 13 bases separating them. The CDR3 consists of 16 residues. The CDR3 region is CASGLVTGTYYNEQFF. In nucleotides, the CDR3 is TGTGCTAGTGGTTTGGTAACAGGGACATATTACAATGAGCAGTTCTTC. The full variable domain, rest sourced from reference TRBV12-5 and TRBJ2-1, is DARVTQTPRHKVTEMGQEVTMRCQPILGHNTVFWYRQTMMQGLELLAYFRNRAPLDDSGMPKDRFSAEMPDATLATLKIQPSEPRDSAVYFCASGLVTGTYYNEQFFGPGTRLTVL.

The chain couples TRBV7-3 to TRBJ2-5; 7 bases align to TRBD2. Looked up from germline, CDR1 is SGHTA and CDR2 is FQGTGA. CDR3 length: 13 amino acids. The junction had 5 bases not matched to a gene; V was cut back by 5 bases and J by 5 bases. The DNA for the CDR3 is TGTGCCAGCAGCCGCAGGCGGGGGGAGACCCAGTACTTC. As protein: CASSRRRGETQYF.

This clone was counted only a few times. This sequence joins TRBV6-4 and TRBJ2-1; TRBD2 matches 8 bases. After removal of 10 bases from V and 8 bases from J, the junction contained 10 bases not matched to a gene. Germline V CDR1 and CDR2: MRHNA, SNTAGT. The CDR3 contains 13 residues. The DNA for the CDR3 is TGTGCCACCTCGGTGGGGACTAGAGATGAGCAGTTCTTC. It yields the protein CATSVGTRDEQFF.

This chain links TRBV6-6 with TRBJ1-1; no clear D. CDR1 MNHNY and CDR2 SVGAGI come from the germline V gene (reference sequence). V dropped 5 bases and J dropped 12 bases, with 13 bases sitting between them. This CDR3 spans 11 amino acids. The CDR3 bases are TGTGCCAGCAGTAGAGGGTCGGCGACTTTCTTT. Translated, it gives CASSRGSATFF.

The V call is TRBV21-1, the J call TRBJ2-7; the table's D call of TRBD2 was not tested on the DNA. TRBV21-1 is tagged as a pseudogene. The CDR3 contains 15 residues. CDR3 sequence (DNA): TGTGCCAGCGACCGACTAGCGGGAGGATCCTACGAGCAGTACTTC. This sequence encodes CASDRLAGGSYEQYF.

This chain uses TRBV29-1 with TRBJ2-7; 12 positions agree with TRBD1. In germline, CDR1 is SQVTM, CDR2 ANQGSEA. This CDR3 contains 15 residues. V was pared by 5 bases and J by 4 bases, with 9 bases of the junction left unmatched. The CDR3 reads CSVWGTGGLDYEQYF. The DNA for the CDR3 is TGCAGCGTTTGGGGGACAGGGGGCCTGGATTACGAGCAGTACTTC.

The V call is TRBV7-9, the J call TRBJ2-7; no firm D call. This CDR3 contains 11 residues. Germline loops: CDR1 SEHNR, CDR2 FQNEAQ (reference sequence). The V end lost 5 bases, the J end lost 4 bases, and 6 bases lay between the germline ends. CDR3 bases: TGTGCCAGCAGCCTTGTTTACGAGCAGTACTTC. Protein sequence: CASSLVYEQYF.

The chain is built from TRBV7-3 and TRBJ1-5; 7 nucleotides match TRBD1. The CDR3 runs to 14 residues. V lost 7 bases to trimming and J lost 5 bases; unmatched junction nucleotides: 8. Looked up from germline, CDR1 is SGHTA and CDR2 is FQGTGA. Here the CDR3 reads CASTSRDRDQPQHF. The CDR3 DNA reads TGTGCCAGCACCTCTAGAGACAGGGATCAGCCCCAGCATTTT.